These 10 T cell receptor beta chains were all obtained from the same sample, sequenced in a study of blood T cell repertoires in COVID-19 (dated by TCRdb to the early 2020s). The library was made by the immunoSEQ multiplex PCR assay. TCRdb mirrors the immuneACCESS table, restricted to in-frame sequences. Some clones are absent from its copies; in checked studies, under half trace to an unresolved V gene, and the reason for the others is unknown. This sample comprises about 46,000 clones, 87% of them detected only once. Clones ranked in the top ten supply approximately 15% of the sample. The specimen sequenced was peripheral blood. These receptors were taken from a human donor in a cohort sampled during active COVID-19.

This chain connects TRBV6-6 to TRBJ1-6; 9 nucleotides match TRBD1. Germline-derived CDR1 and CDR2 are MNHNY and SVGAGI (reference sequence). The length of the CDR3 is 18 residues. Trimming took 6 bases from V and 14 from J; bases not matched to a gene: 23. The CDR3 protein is CASSRLQTGGSSRGSLHF. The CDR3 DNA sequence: TGTGCCAGCAGCCGACTCCAGACAGGGGGATCCTCGCGAGGGTCCCTCCACTTT.

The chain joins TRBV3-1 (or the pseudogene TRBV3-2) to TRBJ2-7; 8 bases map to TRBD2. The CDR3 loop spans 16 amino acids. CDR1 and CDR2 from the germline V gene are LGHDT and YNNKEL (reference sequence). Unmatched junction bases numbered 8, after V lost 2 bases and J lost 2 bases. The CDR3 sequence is CASSQRSGLAPYEQYF. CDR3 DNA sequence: TGTGCCAGCAGCCAAAGGTCTGGACTAGCCCCCTACGAGCAGTACTTC.

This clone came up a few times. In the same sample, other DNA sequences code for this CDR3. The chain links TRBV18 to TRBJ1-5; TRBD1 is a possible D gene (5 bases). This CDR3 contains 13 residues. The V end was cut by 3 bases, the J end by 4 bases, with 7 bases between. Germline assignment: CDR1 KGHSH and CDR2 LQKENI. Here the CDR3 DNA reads TGTGCCAGCTCACCCGACAGAAATCAGCCCCAGCATTTT. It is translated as CASSPDRNQPQHF.

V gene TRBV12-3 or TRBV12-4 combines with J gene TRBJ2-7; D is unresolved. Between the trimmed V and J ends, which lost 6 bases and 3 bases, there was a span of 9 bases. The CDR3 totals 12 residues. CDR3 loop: CASSQAGYEQYF. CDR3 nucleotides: TGTGCCAGCAGCCAGGCAGGCTACGAGCAGTACTTC.

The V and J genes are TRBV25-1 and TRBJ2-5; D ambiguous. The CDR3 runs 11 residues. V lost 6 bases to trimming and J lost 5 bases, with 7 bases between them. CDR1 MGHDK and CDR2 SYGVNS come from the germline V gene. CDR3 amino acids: CASRLRETQYF. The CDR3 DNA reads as TGTGCCAGCAGGCTGAGGGAGACCCAGTACTTC. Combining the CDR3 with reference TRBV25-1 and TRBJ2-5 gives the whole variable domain EADIYQTPRYLVIGTGKKITLECSQTMGHDKMYWYQQDPGMELHLIHYSYGVNSTEKGDLSSESTVSRIRTEHFPLTLESARPSHTSQYLCASRLRETQYFGPGTRLLVL.

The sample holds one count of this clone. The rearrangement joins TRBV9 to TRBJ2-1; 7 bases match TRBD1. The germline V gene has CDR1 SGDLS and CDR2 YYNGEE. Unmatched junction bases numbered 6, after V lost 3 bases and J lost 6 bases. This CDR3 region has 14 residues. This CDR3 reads CASSATGDGNEQFF. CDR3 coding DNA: TGTGCCAGCAGCGCAACAGGGGATGGCAATGAGCAGTTCTTC.

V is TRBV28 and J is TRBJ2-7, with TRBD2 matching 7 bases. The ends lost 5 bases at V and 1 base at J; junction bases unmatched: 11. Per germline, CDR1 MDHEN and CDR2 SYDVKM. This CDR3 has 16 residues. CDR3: CASSPPRAGESYEQYF. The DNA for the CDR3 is TGTGCCAGCAGTCCCCCTCGGGCGGGGGAATCCTACGAGCAGTACTTC.

CDR3 in amino acids: CASSLSRQGGNTIYF. Here the CDR3 DNA reads TGTGCCAGCAGTTTATCTCGACAGGGCGGAAACACCATATATTTT. The chain carries TRBV27 and TRBJ1-3; 7 positions match TRBD1. CDR1 and CDR2 from the germline V gene are MNHEY and SMNVEV (reference sequence). The CDR3 contains 15 residues. Trimming cost V 0 bases and J 4 bases; bases outside gene matches: 3.

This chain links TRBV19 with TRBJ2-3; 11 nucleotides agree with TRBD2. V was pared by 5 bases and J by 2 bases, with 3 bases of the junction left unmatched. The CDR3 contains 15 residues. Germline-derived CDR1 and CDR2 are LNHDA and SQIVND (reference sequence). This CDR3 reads CASSETSGATDTQYF. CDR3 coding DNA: TGTGCCAGTAGTGAGACTAGCGGGGCCACAGATACGCAGTATTTT.

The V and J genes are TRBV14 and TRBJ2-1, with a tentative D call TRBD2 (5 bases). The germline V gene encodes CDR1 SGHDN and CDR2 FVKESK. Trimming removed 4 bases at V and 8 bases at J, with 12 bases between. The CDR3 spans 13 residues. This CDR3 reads CASSPWTRDEQFF. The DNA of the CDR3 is TGTGCCAGCAGCCCGTGGACTCGGGATGAGCAGTTCTTC.